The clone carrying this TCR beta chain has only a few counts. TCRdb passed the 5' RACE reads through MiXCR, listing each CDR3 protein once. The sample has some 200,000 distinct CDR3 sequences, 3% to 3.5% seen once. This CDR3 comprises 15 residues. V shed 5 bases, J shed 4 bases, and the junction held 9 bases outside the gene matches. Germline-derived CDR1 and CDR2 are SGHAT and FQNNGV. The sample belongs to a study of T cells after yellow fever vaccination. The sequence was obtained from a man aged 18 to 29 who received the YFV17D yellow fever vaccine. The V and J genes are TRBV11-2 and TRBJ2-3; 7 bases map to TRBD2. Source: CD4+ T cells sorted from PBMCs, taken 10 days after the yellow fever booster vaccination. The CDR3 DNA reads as TGTGCCAGCAGCCGCCGACTAGCCGCTCCAGATACGCAGTATTTT. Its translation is CASSRRLAAPDTQYF.